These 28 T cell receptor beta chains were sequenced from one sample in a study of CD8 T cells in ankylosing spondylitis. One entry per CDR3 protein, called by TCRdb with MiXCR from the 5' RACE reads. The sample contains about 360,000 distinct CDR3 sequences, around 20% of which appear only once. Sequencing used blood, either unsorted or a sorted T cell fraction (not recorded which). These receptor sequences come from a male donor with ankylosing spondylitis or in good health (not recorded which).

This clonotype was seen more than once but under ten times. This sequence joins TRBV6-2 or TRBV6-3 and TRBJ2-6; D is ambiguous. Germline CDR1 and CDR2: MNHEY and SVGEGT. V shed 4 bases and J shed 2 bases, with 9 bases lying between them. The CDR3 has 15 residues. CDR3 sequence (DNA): TGTGCCAGCAGTTCTTGGCGGACTGGGGCCAACGTCCTGACTTTC. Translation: CASSSWRTGANVLTF.

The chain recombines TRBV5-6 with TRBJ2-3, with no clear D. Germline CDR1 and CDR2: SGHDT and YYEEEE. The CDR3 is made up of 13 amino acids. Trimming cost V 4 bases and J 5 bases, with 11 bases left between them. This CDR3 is CASSLISEDTQYF. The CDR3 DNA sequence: TGTGCCAGCAGCCTAATCTCCGAAGATACGCAGTATTTT.

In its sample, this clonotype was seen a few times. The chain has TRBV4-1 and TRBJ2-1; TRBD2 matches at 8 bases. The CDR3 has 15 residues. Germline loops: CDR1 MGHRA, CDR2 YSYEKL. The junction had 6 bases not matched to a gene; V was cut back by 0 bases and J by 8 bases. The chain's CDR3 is CASSQDKRGWYEQFF. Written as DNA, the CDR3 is TGCGCCAGCAGCCAAGATAAGCGGGGGTGGTATGAGCAGTTCTTC.

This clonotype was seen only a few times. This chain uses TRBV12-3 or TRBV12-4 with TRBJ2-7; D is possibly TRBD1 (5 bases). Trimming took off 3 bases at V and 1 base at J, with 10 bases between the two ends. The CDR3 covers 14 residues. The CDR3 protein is CASSFAGLSYEQYF. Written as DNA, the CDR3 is TGTGCCAGCAGTTTCGCAGGGCTTTCCTACGAGCAGTACTTC.

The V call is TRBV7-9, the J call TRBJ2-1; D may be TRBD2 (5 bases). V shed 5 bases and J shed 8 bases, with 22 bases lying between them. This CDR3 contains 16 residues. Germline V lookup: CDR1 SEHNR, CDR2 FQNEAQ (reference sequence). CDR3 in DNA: TGTGCCAGCAGCCCCCGGGTCTCGGGGATCGCTGATGAGCAGTTCTTC. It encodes CASSPRVSGIADEQFF. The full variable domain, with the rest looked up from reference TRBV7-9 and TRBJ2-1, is DTGVSQNPRHKITKRGQNVTFRCDPISEHNRLYWYRQTLGQGPEFLTYFQNEAQLEKSRLLSDRFSAERPKGSFSTLEIQRTEQGDSAMYLCASSPRVSGIADEQFFGPGTRLTVL.

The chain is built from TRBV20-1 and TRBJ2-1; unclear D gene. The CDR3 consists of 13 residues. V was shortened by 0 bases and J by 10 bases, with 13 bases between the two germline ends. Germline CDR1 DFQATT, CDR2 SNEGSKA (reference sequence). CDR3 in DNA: TGCAGTGCTAGAGAGCCCCTGTTTGAGGAGCAGTTCTTC. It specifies CSAREPLFEEQFF.

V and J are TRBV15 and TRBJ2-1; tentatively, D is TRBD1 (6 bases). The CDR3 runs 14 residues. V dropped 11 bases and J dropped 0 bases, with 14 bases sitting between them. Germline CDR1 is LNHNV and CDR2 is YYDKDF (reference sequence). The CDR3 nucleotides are TGTGCCGTAGCCGGGACAAGCTCCTACAATGAGCAGTTCTTC. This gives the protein CAVAGTSSYNEQFF.

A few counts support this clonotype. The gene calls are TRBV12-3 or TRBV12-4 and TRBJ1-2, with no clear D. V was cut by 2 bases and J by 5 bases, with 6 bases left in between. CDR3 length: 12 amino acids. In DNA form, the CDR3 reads TGTGCCAGCAGTTTAACGGGATATGGCTACACCTTC. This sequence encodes CASSLTGYGYTF.

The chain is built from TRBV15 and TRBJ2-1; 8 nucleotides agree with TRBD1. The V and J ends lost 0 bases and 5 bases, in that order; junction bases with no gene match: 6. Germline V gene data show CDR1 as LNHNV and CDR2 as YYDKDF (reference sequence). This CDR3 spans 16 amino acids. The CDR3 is CATSRDGQGANNEQFF. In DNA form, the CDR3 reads TGTGCCACCAGCAGAGATGGCCAGGGGGCAAACAATGAGCAGTTCTTC.

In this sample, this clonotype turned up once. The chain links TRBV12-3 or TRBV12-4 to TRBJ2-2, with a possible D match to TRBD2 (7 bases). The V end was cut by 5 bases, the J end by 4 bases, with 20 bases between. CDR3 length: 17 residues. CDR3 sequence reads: CASSVTLGGGGTGELFF. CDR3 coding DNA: TGTGCCAGCAGTGTGACACTTGGGGGCGGGGGCACCGGGGAGCTGTTTTTT.

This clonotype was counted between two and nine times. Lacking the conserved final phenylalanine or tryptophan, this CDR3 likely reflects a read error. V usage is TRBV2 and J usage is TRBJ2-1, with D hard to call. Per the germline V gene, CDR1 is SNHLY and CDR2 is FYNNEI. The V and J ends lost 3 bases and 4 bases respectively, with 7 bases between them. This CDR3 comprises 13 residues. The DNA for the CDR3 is TGTGCCAGCAGTGACGGCGGATACAATGAGCAGTTCCTC. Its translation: CASSDGGYNEQFL.

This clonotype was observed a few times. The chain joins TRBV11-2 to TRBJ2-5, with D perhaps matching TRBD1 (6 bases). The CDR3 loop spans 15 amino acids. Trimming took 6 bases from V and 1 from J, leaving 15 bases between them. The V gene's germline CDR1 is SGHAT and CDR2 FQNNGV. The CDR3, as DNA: TGTGCCAGCAGACTAACGACAGGACCCCAAGAGACCCAGTACTTC. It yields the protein CASRLTTGPQETQYF.

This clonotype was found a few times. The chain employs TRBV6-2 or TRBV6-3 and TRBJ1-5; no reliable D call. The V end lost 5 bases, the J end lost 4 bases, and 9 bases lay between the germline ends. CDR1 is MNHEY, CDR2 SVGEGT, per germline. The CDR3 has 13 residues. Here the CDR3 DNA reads TGTGCCAGCAGTCTCGGGCCGAATCAGCCCCAGCATTTT. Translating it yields CASSLGPNQPQHF.

The CDR3 sequence is CASSDELDRAWSGYTF. CDR3 DNA: TGTGCCAGCAGCGATGAACTAGACAGGGCGTGGAGCGGCTACACCTTC. The chain is built from TRBV2 and TRBJ1-2, with 7 bases fitting TRBD1. Germline-derived CDR1 and CDR2 are SNHLY and FYNNEI. V was clipped by 6 bases and J by 8 bases; unmatched bases: 18. The CDR3 spans 16 residues.

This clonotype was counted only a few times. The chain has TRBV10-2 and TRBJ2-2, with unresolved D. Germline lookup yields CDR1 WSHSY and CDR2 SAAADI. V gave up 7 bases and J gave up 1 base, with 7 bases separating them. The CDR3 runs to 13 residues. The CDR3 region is CASMTENTGELFF. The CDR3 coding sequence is TGCGCCAGCATGACTGAGAACACCGGGGAGCTGTTTTTT.

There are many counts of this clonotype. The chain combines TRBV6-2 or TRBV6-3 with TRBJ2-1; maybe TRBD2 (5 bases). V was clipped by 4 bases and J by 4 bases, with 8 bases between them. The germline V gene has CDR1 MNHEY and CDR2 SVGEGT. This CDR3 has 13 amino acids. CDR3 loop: CASSSGIYNEQFF. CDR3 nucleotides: TGTGCCAGCAGTTCCGGGATATACAATGAGCAGTTCTTC.

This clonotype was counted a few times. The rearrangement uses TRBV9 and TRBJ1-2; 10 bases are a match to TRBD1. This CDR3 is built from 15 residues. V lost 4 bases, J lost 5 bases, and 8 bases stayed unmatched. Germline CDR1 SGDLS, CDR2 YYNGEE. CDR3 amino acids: CASSPGGTGAYGYTF. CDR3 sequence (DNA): TGTGCCAGCAGCCCCGGGGGGACAGGGGCTTATGGCTACACCTTC.

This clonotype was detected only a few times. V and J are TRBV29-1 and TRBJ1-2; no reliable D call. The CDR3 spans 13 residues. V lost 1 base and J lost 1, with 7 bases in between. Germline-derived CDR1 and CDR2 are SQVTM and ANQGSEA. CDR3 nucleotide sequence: TGCAGCGTTGAAGGGACCCGTAACTATGGCTACACCTTC. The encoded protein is CSVEGTRNYGYTF.

The CDR3 loop reads CASRELAGDTDTQYF. CDR3 nucleotide sequence: TGTGCCAGCAGGGAACTAGCGGGGGACACAGATACGCAGTATTTT. The genes are TRBV6-1 and TRBJ2-3; 11 nucleotides line up with TRBD2. This CDR3 spans 15 amino acids. Germline V CDR1 and CDR2: MNHNS, SASEGT. The V segment lost 6 bases and the J segment 2 bases; nucleotides outside the gene matches: 4.

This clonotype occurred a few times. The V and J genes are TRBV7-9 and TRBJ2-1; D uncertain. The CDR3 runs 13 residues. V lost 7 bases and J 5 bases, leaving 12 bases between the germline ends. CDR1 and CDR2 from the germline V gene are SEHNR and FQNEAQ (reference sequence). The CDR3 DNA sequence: TGTGCCAGCAACCCAGTCGCGAACAATGAGCAGTTCTTC. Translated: CASNPVANNEQFF.

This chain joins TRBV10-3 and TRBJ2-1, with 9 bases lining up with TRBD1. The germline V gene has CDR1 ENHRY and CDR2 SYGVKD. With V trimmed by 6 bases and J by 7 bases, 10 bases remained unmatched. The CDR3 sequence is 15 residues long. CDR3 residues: CAIRDRDRDENEQFF. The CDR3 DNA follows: TGTGCCATCAGGGACCGGGACAGGGATGAAAATGAGCAGTTCTTC.

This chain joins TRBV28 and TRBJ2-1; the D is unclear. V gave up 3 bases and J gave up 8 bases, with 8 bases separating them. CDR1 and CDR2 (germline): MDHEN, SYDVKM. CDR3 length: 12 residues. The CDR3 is CASSFGLYEQFF. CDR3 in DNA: TGTGCCAGCAGTTTCGGGTTGTATGAGCAGTTCTTC.

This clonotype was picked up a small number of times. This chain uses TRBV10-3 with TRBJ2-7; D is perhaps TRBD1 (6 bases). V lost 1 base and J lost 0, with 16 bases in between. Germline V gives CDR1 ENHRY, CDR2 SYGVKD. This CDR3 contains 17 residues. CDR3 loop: CAISELEDSQSSYEQYF. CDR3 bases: TGTGCCATCAGTGAGTTGGAGGACAGCCAGTCCTCCTACGAGCAGTACTTC.

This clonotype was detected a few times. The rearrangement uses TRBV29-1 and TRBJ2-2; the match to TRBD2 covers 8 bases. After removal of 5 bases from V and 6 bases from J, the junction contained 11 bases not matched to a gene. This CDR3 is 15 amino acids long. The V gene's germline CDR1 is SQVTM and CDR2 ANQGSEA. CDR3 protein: CSVSGGDKAAGELFF. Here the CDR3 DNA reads TGCAGCGTTTCGGGGGGGGACAAGGCGGCCGGGGAGCTGTTTTTT.

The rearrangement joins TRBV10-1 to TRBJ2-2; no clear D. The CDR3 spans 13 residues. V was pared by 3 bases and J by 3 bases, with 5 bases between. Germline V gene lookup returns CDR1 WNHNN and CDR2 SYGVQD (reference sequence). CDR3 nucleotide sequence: TGCGCCAGCAGTGAAACGTACACCGGGGAGCTGTTTTTT. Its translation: CASSETYTGELFF.

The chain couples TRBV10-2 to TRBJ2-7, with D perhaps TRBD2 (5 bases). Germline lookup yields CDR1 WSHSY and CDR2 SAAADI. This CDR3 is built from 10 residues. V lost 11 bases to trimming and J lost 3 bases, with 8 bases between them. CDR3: CAAGSYEQYF. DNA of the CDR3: TGCGCCGCGGGCAGCTACGAGCAGTACTTC.

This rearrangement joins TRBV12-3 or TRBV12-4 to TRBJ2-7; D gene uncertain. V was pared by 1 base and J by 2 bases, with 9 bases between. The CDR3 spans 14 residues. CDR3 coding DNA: TGTGCCAGCAGTTTAGTGGGGAACCCCTACGAGCAGTACTTC. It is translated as CASSLVGNPYEQYF.

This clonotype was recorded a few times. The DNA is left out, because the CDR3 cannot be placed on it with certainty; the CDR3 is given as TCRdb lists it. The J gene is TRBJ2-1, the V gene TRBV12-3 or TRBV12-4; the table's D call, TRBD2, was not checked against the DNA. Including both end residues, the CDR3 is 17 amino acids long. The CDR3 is CASSSSGLARPYNEQFF.